The clone carrying this TCR beta chain has just a few counts. The antigen remains undetermined. The sample comes from a study of T-cell reconstitution after alpha-beta-depleted transplantation in children. The study's findings and limits: Reportedly, roughly two months post-transplant, alpha-beta T cells arose from several hundred expanded graft clones. Newly produced T cells mostly provided counts and TCRbeta diversity after one year, as hyperexpanded clones declined.

The CDR3 totals 16 residues. Losses at the gene ends were 7 bases for V and 0 bases for J; bases not matched to a gene: 9. For TCRbeta, the library was prepared with unique molecular identifiers. TCRdb reprocessed the PCR reads via MiXCR and lists one record per CDR3 protein. The sample lists 200,000 to 300,000 distinct CDR3 sequences, 20% to 30% occurring once. The chain employs TRBV12-3 or TRBV12-4 and TRBJ1-3, with 7 bases aligning to TRBD1. Source: PBMCs, mostly from graft donor cells, taken 360 days after TCRalphabeta/CD19-depleted stem cell transplant. This TCR derives from a female patient aged 2-15 years who had a stem cell transplant for congenital amegakaryocytic thrombocytopenia, so the T cells may come from the graft donor. The CDR3 reads CASTPHRGGSGNTIYF. The CDR3 DNA reads TGTGCCAGCACCCCCCACAGGGGCGGCTCTGGAAACACCATATATTTT.